Listed here are 8 T cell receptor beta chains from one sample, sequenced in a study of low-dose radiotherapy and immunotherapy resistance in tumors. Stated time point: before trial treatment. Primers used for first-strand cDNA, a TRAV- and TRBV-specific set, covered both alpha and beta chains. TCR amplification ran roughly 20 PCR cycles using constant-region and V-primer adapter primers. TCRdb re-analysed the reads in MiXCR, keeping a single row per CDR3 protein. The table shows about 39,000 distinct CDR3 sequences, with 30% to 35% occurring only once. The source material was PBMCs, sampled before treatment. The receptor set was obtained from a male donor with gallbladder cancer.

There are many counts of this clonotype. The chain is built from TRBV20-1 and TRBJ1-6, with 10 nucleotides matching TRBD1. This CDR3 has 15 residues. CDR1 DFQATT and CDR2 SNEGSKA come from the germline V gene (reference sequence). The V gene end was trimmed by 3 bases and the J gene end by 7 bases; junction bases not matched to a gene: 6. CDR3 in DNA: TGCAGTGCTAGCCCCGGACAGGGGGGGAATTCACCCCTCCACTTT. Amino acids: CSASPGQGGNSPLHF.

This clonotype was counted at least ten times. The V and J genes are TRBV12-3 or TRBV12-4 and TRBJ2-2; 13 positions match TRBD2. CDR3 length: 18 residues. V lost 6 bases, J lost 5 bases, and 12 bases stayed unmatched. The CDR3 coding sequence is TGTGCCAGCAGACCTCCGACTAGCGGGGGGCCGAGGACCGGGGAGCTGTTTTTT. Translated, it gives CASRPPTSGGPRTGELFF.

As regards this clonotype: A far larger clone lies a single base away; this is likely a read error. V gene TRBV7-9 combines with J gene TRBJ2-5; 14 bases align to TRBD2. The CDR3 loop spans 16 amino acids. V shed 4 bases and J 10 bases; nucleotides not matched to a gene: 11. Looked up from germline, CDR1 is SEHNR and CDR2 is FQNEAQ (reference sequence). The CDR3 protein is CASSYAGLAGDLCQYF. For the CDR3, the DNA is TGTGCCAGCAGCTACGCGGGACTAGCGGGGGATCTATGCCAGTACTTC.

This clonotype has at least ten counts. The chain combines TRBV19 with TRBJ2-3, with 9 bases identical to TRBD1. CDR1 is LNHDA, CDR2 SQIVND, per germline (reference sequence). V lost 6 bases and J lost 2; bases outside the gene matches: 6. CDR3 length equals 15 residues. CDR3 sequence: CASSPRDRDTDTQYF. CDR3 nucleotides: TGTGCCAGTAGCCCCCGGGACAGGGACACAGATACGCAGTATTTT.

Many counts were recorded for this clonotype. The CDR3 sequence: CASSEIAGVSYEQYF. The CDR3 bases are TGTGCCAGCAGTGAAATTGCGGGAGTGTCCTACGAGCAGTACTTC. This chain links TRBV25-1 with TRBJ2-7, with 7 positions matching TRBD2. The germline V gene encodes CDR1 MGHDK and CDR2 SYGVNS. The CDR3 loop spans 15 amino acids. The V gene end was trimmed by 2 bases and the J gene end by 1 base; junction bases not matched to a gene: 5.

The V gene is TRBV5-6, the J gene TRBJ1-1; D is undetermined. V lost 0 bases and J lost 8, with 5 bases in between. Germline assignment: CDR1 SGHDT and CDR2 YYEEEE. The CDR3 spans 11 residues. CDR3 protein: CASSLGREAFF. CDR3 coding DNA: TGTGCCAGCAGCTTGGGTCGAGAAGCTTTCTTT.

This clonotype was seen a handful of times. A much larger clone differs by one base, so this may be a read error. The chain joins TRBV7-9 to TRBJ1-5; D unresolved. Germline CDR1 is SEHNR and CDR2 is FQNEAQ (reference sequence). This CDR3 region has 13 residues. Between the trimmed V and J ends, which lost 2 bases and 5 bases, there was a span of 7 bases. CDR3 loop: CASSLYSYQPQHF. CDR3 nucleotides: TGTGCCAGCAGCTTATACTCTTATCAGCCCCAGCATTTT.

This clonotype was recorded at least ten times. The chain recombines TRBV5-1 with TRBJ2-5, with 7 bases that match TRBD1. With 3 bases clipped from V and 2 bases from J, the junction kept 7 bases outside the gene matches. The length of the CDR3 is 15 residues. Germline-derived CDR1 and CDR2 are SGHRS and YFSETQ. CDR3 sequence reads: CASSSAGTEQETQYF. The DNA of the CDR3 is TGCGCCAGCAGCTCCGCCGGGACAGAGCAAGAGACCCAGTACTTC.